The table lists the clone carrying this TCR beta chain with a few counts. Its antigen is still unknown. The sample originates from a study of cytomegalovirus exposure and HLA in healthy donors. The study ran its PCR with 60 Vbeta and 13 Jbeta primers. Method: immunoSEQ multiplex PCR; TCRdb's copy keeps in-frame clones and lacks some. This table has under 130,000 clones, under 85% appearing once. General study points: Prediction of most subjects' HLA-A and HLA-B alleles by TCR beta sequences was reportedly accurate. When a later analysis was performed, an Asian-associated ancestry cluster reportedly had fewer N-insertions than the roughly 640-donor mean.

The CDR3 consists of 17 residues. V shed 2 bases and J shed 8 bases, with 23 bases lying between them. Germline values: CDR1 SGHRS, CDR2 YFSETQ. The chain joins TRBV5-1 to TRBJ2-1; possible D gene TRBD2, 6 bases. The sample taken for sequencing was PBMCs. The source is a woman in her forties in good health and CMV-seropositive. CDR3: CASSFSPLGLAMDEQFF. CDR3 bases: TGCGCCAGCAGCTTTTCTCCACTGGGACTTGCGATGGATGAGCAGTTCTTC.